This TCR beta chain was sequenced during a study of T cells after yellow fever vaccination. Study summary: For low cell numbers, libraries were made with SMART-Seq v4 Ultra Low Input.

Overall study results and limits: Contamination of FACS-sorted repertoires by abundant clonotypes from the bulk population could occur.

5'RACE template switching produced TCR cDNA carrying a universal primer site and UMIs. From the 5' RACE reads, TCRdb called clonotypes with MiXCR, one entry per CDR3 protein. The data show 300,000 to 350,000 distinct CDR3 sequences, 3.5% to 4.5% seen once. The CDR3 loop spans 14 amino acids. Germline CDR1 is SEHNR and CDR2 is FQNEAQ (reference sequence). V dropped 5 bases and J dropped 4 bases, with 15 bases sitting between them. In its sample, this clonotype was seen a few times. The antigen remains undetermined. This chain joins TRBV7-9 and TRBJ2-7; D not certain. This sequence originates from a man aged 18 to 30 who received the YFV17D yellow fever vaccine. This material consisted of PBMCs, taken 5 days after the yellow fever booster vaccination. The CDR3 DNA reads TGTGCCAGCAGCCATCGGGTGGCCCTTTACGAGCAGTACTTC. Translated, it gives CASSHRVALYEQYF.